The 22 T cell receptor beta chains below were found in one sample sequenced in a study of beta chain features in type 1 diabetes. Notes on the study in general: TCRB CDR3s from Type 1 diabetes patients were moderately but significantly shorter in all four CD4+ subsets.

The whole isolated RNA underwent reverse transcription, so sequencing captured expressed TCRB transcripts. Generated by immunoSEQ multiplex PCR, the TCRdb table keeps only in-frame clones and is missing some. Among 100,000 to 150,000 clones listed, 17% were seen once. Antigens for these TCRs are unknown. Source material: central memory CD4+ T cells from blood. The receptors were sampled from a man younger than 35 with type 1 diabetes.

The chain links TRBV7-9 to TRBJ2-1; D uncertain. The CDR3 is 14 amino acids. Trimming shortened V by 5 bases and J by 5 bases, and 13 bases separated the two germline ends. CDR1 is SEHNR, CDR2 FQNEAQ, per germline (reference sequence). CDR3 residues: CASSPRRYNNEQFF. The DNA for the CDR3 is TGTGCCAGCAGCCCCCGACGCTACAACAATGAGCAGTTCTTC.

The CDR3 spells CSVYSSRLGQTKGQYF. In nucleotides, the CDR3 is TGCAGCGTTTATTCTTCCAGATTGGGACAGACTAAAGGGCAGTATTTT. This chain joins TRBV29-1 and TRBJ2-3; TRBD1 agrees at 7 bases. Per the germline V gene, CDR1 is SQVTM and CDR2 is ANQGSEA. Trimming removed 5 bases from V and 11 bases from J; junction bases left unmatched: 22. The CDR3 length is 16 residues.

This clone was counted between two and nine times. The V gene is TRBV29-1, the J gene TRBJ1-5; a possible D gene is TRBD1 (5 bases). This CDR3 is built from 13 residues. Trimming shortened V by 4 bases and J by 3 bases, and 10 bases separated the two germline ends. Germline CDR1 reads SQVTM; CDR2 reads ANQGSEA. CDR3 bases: TGCAGCGTTGTTGAAGGGGTCAATCAGCCCCAGCATTTT. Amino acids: CSVVEGVNQPQHF.

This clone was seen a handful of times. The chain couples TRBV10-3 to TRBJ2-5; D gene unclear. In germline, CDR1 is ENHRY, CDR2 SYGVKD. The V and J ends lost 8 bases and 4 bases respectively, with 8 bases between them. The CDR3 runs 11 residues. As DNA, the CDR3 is TGTGCCATCGGAGCCACAGAGACCCAGTACTTC. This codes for CAIGATETQYF.

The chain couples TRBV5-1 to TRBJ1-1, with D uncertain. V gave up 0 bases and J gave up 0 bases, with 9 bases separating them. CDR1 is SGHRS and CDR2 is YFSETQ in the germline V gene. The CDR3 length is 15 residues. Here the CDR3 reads CASSLGMDLNTEAFF. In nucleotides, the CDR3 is TGCGCCAGCAGCTTGGGGATGGATCTGAACACTGAAGCTTTCTTT.

The CDR3 nucleotides are TGTGCCAGCAGAGAGCAAAGTGGCTACACCTTC. Translating gives CASREQSGYTF. The genes are TRBV2 and TRBJ1-2; D uncertain. Germline lookup yields CDR1 SNHLY and CDR2 FYNNEI. Between the trimmed V and J ends, which lost 6 bases and 7 bases, there was a span of 9 bases. CDR3 length: 11 amino acids.

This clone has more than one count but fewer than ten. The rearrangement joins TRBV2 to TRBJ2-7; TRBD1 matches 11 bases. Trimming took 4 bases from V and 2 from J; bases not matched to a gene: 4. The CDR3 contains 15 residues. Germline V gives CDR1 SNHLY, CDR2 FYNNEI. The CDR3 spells CASSGTGGLPYEQYF. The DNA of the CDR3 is TGTGCCAGCAGTGGGACAGGGGGCCTCCCCTACGAGCAGTACTTC.

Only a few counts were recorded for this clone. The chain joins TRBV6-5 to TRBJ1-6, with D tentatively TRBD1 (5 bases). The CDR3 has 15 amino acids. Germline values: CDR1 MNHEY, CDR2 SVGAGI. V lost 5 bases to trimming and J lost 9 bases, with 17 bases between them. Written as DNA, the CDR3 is TGTGCCAGCAGTGGGATGGGGCAGGGTGCTTCACCCCTCCACTTT. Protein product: CASSGMGQGASPLHF.

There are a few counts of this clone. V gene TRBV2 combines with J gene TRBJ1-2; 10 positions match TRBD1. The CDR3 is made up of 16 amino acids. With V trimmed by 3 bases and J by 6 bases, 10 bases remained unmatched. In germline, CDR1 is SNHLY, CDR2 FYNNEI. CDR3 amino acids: CASSDPPGQGIDGYTF. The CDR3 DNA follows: TGTGCCAGCAGTGACCCCCCGGGACAGGGGATCGATGGCTACACCTTC.

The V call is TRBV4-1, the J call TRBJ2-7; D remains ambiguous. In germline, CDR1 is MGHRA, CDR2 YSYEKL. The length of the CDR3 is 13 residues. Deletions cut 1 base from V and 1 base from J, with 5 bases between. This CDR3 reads CASSQVDSYEQYF. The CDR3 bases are TGCGCCAGCAGCCAAGTTGATTCCTACGAGCAGTACTTC.

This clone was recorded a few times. Written as DNA, the CDR3 is TGCAGTGCTAGAGGACGAGGAGCTTTCTTT. Translation: CSARGRGAFF. V gene TRBV20-1 combines with J gene TRBJ1-1, with D uncertain. The CDR3 loop spans 10 amino acids. Looked up from germline, CDR1 is DFQATT and CDR2 is SNEGSKA (reference sequence). V lost 1 base, J lost 10 bases, and 7 bases lay in between.

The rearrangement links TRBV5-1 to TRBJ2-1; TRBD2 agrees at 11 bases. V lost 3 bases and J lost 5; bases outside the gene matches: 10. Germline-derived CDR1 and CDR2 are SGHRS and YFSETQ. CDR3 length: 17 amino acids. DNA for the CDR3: TGCGCCAGCAGCTATCGGACTAGCGGGCTGGGGGACAATGAGCAGTTCTTC. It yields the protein CASSYRTSGLGDNEQFF.

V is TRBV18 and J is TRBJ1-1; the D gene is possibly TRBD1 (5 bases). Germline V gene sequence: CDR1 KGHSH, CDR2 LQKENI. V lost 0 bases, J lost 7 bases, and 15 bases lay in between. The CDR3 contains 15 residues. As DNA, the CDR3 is TGTGCCAGCTCACCACCCGAGATGGGGGGGGATGAAGCTTTCTTT. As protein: CASSPPEMGGDEAFF. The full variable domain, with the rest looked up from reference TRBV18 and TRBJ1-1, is NAGVMQNPRHLVRRRGQEARLRCSPMKGHSHVYWYRQLPEEGLKFMVYLQKENIIDESGMPKERFSAEFPKEGPSILRIQQVVRGDSAAYFCASSPPEMGGDEAFFGQGTRLTVV.

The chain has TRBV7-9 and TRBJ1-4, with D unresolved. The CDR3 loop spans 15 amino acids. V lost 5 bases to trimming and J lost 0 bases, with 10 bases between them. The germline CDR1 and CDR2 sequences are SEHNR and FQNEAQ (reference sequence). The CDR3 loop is CASSPGSATNEKLFF. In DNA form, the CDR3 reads TGTGCCAGCAGCCCGGGGAGTGCAACTAATGAAAAACTGTTTTTT.

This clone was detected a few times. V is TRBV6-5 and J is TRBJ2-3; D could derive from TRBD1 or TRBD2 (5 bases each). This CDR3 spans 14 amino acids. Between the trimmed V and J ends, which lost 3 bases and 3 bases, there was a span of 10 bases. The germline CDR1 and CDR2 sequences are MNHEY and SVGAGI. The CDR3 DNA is TGTGCCAGCAGTTATAGAGGGGCTACAGATACGCAGTATTTT. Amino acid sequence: CASSYRGATDTQYF.

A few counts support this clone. The CDR3 region is CASSIRGLLHTEAFF. The CDR3 DNA follows: TGTGCCAGCAGTATCCGGGGACTGCTGCACACTGAAGCTTTCTTT. The chain joins TRBV2 to TRBJ1-1, with D maybe TRBD1 (5 bases). The CDR3 runs 15 residues. The V gene lost 5 bases and the J gene lost 3 bases, with 16 bases spanning the gap. Germline values: CDR1 SNHLY, CDR2 FYNNEI.

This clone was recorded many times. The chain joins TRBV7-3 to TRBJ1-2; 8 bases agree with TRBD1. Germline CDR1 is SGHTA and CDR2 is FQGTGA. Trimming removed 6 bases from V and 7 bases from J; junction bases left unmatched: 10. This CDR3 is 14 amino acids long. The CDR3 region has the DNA TGTGCCAGCAGTCCCGGATCAGGGGGCTCTGGCTACACCTTC. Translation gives CASSPGSGGSGYTF.

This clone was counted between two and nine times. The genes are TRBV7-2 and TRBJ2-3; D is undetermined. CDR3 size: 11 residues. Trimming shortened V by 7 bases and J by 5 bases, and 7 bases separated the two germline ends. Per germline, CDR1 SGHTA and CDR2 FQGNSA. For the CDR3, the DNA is TGTGCCAGCAACCTGGGAGATACGCAGTATTTT. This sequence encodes CASNLGDTQYF. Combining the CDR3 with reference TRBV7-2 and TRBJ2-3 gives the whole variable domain GAGVSQSPSNKVTEKGKDVELRCDPISGHTALYWYRQSLGQGLEFLIYFQGNSAPDKSGLPSDRFSAERTGGSVSTLTIQRTQQEDSAVYLCASNLGDTQYFGPGTRLTVL.

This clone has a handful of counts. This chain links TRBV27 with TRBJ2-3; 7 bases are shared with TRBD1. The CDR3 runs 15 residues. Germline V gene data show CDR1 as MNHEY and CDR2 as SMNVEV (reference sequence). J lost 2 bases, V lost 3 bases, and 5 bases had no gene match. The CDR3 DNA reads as TGTGCCAGCAGTTTCGACAGGGTGGCCACAGATACGCAGTATTTT. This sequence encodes CASSFDRVATDTQYF.

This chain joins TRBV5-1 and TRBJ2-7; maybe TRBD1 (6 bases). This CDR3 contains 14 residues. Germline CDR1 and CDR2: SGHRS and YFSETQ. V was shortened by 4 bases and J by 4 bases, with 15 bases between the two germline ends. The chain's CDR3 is CASSPGSGEYEQYF. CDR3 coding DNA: TGCGCCAGCAGCCCGGGCTCAGGGGAATACGAGCAGTACTTC.

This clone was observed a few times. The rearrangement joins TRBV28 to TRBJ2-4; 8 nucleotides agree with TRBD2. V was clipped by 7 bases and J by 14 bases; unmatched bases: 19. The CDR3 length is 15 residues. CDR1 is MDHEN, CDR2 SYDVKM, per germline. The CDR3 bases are TGTGCCAGCACGGCGGGGGGTGTAAACGGACGATGGGAGTACTTC. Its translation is CASTAGGVNGRWEYF.

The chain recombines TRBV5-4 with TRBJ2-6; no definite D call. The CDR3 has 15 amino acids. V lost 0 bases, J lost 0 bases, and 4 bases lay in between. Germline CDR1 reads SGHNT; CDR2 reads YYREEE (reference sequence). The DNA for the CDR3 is TGTGCCAGCAGCTTGGGGCTCTCTGGGGCCAACGTCCTGACTTTC. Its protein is CASSLGLSGANVLTF.